This TCR beta chain comes out of a study of blood T cells in healthy people across ages. Study-wide findings and caveats: With naive T cell percentage, TCR beta diversity showed a strong correlation.

This clonotype was counted between two and nine times. Its specificity is unknown. Next came a second PCR, run for about 6 to 12 cycles, which used a sample-barcoded 5' primer along with a J-beta primer mix. TCRdb used MiXCR to reprocess the 5' RACE reads, holding one entry per CDR3 protein. The sample consists of hundreds of thousands of distinct CDR3 sequences, around a fifth of them appearing once. After removal of 0 bases from V and 4 bases from J, the junction contained 6 bases not matched to a gene. Germline V gene sequence: CDR1 MNHEY, CDR2 SVGAGI. The CDR3 covers 16 residues. The receptor comes from a man aged 65-85 years in good health. The sequenced sample was blood. V gene TRBV6-5 combines with J gene TRBJ2-7, with 10 bases matching TRBD2. The CDR3 protein is CASSYSNGLAAYEQYF. The CDR3 region has the DNA TGTGCCAGCAGTTACTCGAATGGACTAGCGGCTTACGAGCAGTACTTC.